This TCR beta chain was documented in a study of shared clonotypes between healthy human individuals. Study details: Three plates were used per donor for CD4 naive, three for CD4 memory, two for CD8 naive and one for CD8 memory.

The assay ran at deep level. Here immunoSEQ multiplex PCR was the method, and the copy in TCRdb shows in-frame clones only, minus some. This table holds about 2 million clones, around 95% found once. This clone appeared once. Its target is unknown. Study-wide results and caveats: Non-shared clonotypes showed lower generation probabilities than clonotypes common to all four donors. Clonotype sharing among donors was thought likely to change with sequencing depth.

The length of the CDR3 is 14 residues. Germline V gene lookup returns CDR1 SGHDT and CDR2 YYEEEE. The trim removed 6 bases at V and 4 bases at J, leaving 6 bases unmatched. Sequenced sample: naive CD4+ T cells sorted from blood. Subset described: CD45RA+ positively selected. The sequence derives from a man younger than 35 in good health. The chain joins TRBV5-6 to TRBJ1-4; 7 nucleotides match TRBD1. In DNA form, the CDR3 reads TGTGCCAGCAACGCGGGACAGTTTAATGAAAAACTGTTTTTT. This translates into CASNAGQFNEKLFF.